The 5 T cell receptor beta chains below all came from one sample that was sequenced in a study of blood T cell repertoires in COVID-19. TCRdb's copy holds only in-frame clones and misses some; the assay was immunoSEQ multiplex PCR. The table includes just under 350,000 clones, 85% to 90% detected once. Sequenced material: peripheral blood. The receptors stem from a woman in her 70s with COVID-19, enrolled during active disease.

The chain employs TRBV28 and TRBJ1-1, with D maybe TRBD1 (5 bases). This CDR3 has 16 amino acids. Looked up from germline, CDR1 is MDHEN and CDR2 is SYDVKM. Trimming shortened V by 1 base and J by 5 bases, and 17 bases separated the two germline ends. CDR3 in amino acids: CASSLSRGEIETEAFF. The CDR3 nucleotides read TGTGCCAGCAGTTTATCCCGGGGGGAGATAGAGACTGAAGCTTTCTTT.

In its sample, this clone was seen once. The V gene is TRBV27, the J gene TRBJ1-3; D not certain. The CDR3 runs 15 residues. Germline V gives CDR1 MNHEY, CDR2 SMNVEV (reference sequence). V was clipped by 3 bases and J by 4 bases, with 13 bases between them. The CDR3 protein is CASSFRRDVGNTIYF. In DNA, the CDR3 is TGTGCCAGCAGTTTTAGGAGGGATGTGGGAAACACCATATATTTT.

V usage is TRBV19 and J usage is TRBJ2-1; possibly TRBD1 for D (6 bases). The germline V gene has CDR1 LNHDA and CDR2 SQIVND (reference sequence). This CDR3 has 15 residues. Trimming left V 6 bases short and J 0 bases short, with 12 bases between. The CDR3 reads CASRTDSLSYNEQFF. CDR3 nucleotide sequence: TGTGCCAGTAGAACGGACAGCCTCTCCTACAATGAGCAGTTCTTC.

This rearrangement joins TRBV5-1 to TRBJ1-5; D might be TRBD1 (6 bases). This CDR3 region has 15 residues. Germline lookup yields CDR1 SGHRS and CDR2 YFSETQ. V lost 3 bases and J 3 bases, leaving 13 bases between the germline ends. CDR3 residues: CASSSTGTPNQPQHF. Here the CDR3 DNA reads TGCGCCAGCAGCTCCACCGGGACACCCAATCAGCCCCAGCATTTT.

The chain is built from TRBV5-4 and TRBJ1-1, with TRBD1 matching over 12 bases. J lost 5 bases, V lost 6 bases, and 8 bases had no gene match. Germline CDR1 reads SGHNT; CDR2 reads YYREEE (reference sequence). The CDR3 totals 15 residues. The CDR3 here is CASTDRDRGRTEAFF. Here the CDR3 DNA reads TGTGCCAGCACCGACAGGGACAGGGGGCGGACTGAAGCTTTCTTT.